This T cell receptor (beta chain) comes out of a study of T cells after yellow fever vaccination. Study-level results: Subsequent booster samples again held most clones from primary vaccination (approximately 95% CD4, about 90% CD8).

This CDR3 contains 13 residues. Trimming took off 3 bases at V and 8 bases at J, with 11 bases between the two ends. Per the germline V gene, CDR1 is SGHRS and CDR2 is YFSETQ. This clonotype is a singleton in its sample. Its target is not known. Via MiXCR, TCRdb re-called the 5' RACE reads, giving one row per CDR3 protein. The sample has 300,000 or so distinct CDR3 sequences, 10% to 15% seen once. The rearrangement links TRBV5-1 to TRBJ1-4; D remains unclear. This clonotype was obtained from a man in his thirties or forties who received the YFV17D yellow fever vaccine. Sequencing was performed on CD4+ T cells sorted from PBMCs, taken 45 days after the yellow fever booster vaccination. The CDR3: CASSSGPREKLFF. In DNA form, the CDR3 reads TGCGCCAGCAGCTCCGGCCCGCGCGAAAAACTGTTTTTT.